This T cell receptor beta chain was found in a study of shared clonotypes between healthy human individuals. Germline V lookup: CDR1 SEHNR, CDR2 FQNEAQ (reference sequence). Trimming cost V 6 bases and J 4 bases, with 14 bases left between them. The CDR3 has 14 residues. The repertoire was sequenced with immunoSEQ multiplex PCR; TCRdb's copy has only in-frame clones and lacks some. The repertoire holds about 2,500,000 clones, with more than 90% as singletons. Sequenced sample: naive CD4+ T cells sorted from blood. The sample's subset: CD45RA+ positively selected. The chain joins TRBV7-9 to TRBJ2-3; a weak D match, TRBD2 (5 bases). This clonotype was sampled from a man younger than 30 in good health. CDR3 in amino acids: CASSPVKGADTQYF. The CDR3 region has the DNA TGTGCCAGCAGTCCCGTTAAGGGAGCAGATACGCAGTATTTT.